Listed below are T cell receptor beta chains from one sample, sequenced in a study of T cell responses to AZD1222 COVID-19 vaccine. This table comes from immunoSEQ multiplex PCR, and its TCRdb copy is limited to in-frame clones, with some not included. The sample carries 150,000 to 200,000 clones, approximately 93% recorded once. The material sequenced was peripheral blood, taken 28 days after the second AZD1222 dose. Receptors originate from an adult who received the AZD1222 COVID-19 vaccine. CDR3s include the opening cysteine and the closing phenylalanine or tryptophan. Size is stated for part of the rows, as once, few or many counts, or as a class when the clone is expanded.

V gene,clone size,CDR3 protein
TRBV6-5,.,CAINLNTEAFF
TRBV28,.,CASSAGIGVYNEQFF
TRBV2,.,CASSVGRRELFF
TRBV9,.,CASSVALGAYEQYF
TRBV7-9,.,CASSLRDGNYGYTF
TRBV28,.,CASSYRRNSYNSPLHF
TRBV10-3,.,CAISDKGFNEKLFF
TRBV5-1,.,CASSLVQGGETQYF
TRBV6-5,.,CATGRVNTGELFF
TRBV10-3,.,CAISDSGLNQPQHF
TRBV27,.,CASSRGLGETQYF
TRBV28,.,CASSGNQPQHF
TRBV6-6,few,CASSPQPSKTSGFYEQYF
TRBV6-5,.,CASSYSSGSYYGYTF
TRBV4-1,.,CASSQGVAGTSSQPQHF
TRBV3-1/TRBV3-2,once,CASEGGTGGTEAFF
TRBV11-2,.,CASSSAGQGGETQYF
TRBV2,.,CASSPRQGRTDTQYF
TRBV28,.,CASSPYETEYYGYTF